Given below is one T cell receptor (beta chain) in context. The antigen remains unidentified. Alongside a J-beta primer mix, a sample-barcoded 5' primer served in a second PCR lasting about 6 to 11 cycles. Per-sample output comprised a minimum of 3 million paired-end reads containing CDR3. MiXCR was run by TCRdb on the 5' RACE reads, yielding one entry per CDR3 protein. Of fewer than 750,000 distinct CDR3 sequences in the sample, around 48% were seen once. The sample belongs to a study of blood T cells in healthy people across ages. The V and J ends lost 2 bases and 8 bases, in that order; junction bases with no gene match: 10. Germline V gene lookup returns CDR1 SQVTM and CDR2 ANQGSEA. The CDR3 is 16 residues long. Study findings and constraints: Bulk PBMC profiling left naive and antigen-experienced comparisons inconclusive.

Roughly 10 milliliters of peripheral blood were drawn from each donor. The chain uses TRBV29-1 and TRBJ2-1; 12 positions agree with TRBD2. The receptor's source is a man of 80 years or more in good health. What was sequenced was blood. CDR3 in DNA: TGCAGCGTTGAACCCCTTTCTAGCGGGAGGGCCGATGAGCAGTTCTTC. Translated: CSVEPLSSGRADEQFF.